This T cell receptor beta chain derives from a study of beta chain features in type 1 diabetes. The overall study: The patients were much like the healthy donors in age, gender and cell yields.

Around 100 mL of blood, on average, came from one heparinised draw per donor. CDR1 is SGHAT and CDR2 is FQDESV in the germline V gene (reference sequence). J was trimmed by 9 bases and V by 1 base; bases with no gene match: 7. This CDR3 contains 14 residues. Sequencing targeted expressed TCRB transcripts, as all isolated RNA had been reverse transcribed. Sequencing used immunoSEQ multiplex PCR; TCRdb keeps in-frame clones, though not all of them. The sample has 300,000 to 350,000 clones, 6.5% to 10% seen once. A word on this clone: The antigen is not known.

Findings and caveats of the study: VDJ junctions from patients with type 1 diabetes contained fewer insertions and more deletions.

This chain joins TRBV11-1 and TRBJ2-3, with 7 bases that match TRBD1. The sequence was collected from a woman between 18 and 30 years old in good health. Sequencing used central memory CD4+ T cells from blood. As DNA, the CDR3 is TGTGCCAGCAGCTTAGGACAGGGCAGAGGCACGCAGTATTTT. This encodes CASSLGQGRGTQYF.